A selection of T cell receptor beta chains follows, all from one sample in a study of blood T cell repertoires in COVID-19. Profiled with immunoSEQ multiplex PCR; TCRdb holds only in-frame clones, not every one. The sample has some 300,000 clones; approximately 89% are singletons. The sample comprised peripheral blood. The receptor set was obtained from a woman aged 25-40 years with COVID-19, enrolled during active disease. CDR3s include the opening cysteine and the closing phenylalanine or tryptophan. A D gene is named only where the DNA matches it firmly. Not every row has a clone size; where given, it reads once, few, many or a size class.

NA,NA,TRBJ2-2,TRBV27,CASSTYPGELFF,TGTGCCAGCAGCACATATCCCGGGGAGCTGTTTTTT
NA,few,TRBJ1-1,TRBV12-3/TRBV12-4,CASSFQPYLGAFF,TGTGCCAGCAGTTTCCAACCCTATCTCGGAGCTTTCTTT
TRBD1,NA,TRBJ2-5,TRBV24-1,CATSDPPGGAGETQYF,TGTGCCACCAGTGACCCCCCAGGGGGCGCCGGGGAGACCCAGTACTTC
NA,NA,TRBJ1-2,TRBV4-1,CASSRLFAAYGYTF,TGCGCCAGCAGCCGACTTTTCGCAGCTTATGGCTACACCTTC
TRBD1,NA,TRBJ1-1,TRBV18,CASSPLARTGKDTEAFF,TGTGCCAGCTCACCGTTAGCCAGGACAGGGAAGGACACTGAAGCTTTCTTT
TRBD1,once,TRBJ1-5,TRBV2,CASSDAGQGAQPQHF,TGTGCCAGCAGTGATGCAGGACAGGGGGCTCAGCCCCAGCATTTT
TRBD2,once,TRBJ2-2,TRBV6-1,CASSEASGGAANTGELFF,TGTGCCAGCAGTGAGGCTAGCGGGGGGGCCGCGAACACCGGGGAGCTGTTTTTT
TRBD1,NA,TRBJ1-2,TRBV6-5,CASSSGQPEYGYTF,TGTGCCAGCAGTTCGGGACAGCCCGAGTATGGCTACACCTTC
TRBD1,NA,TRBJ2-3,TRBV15,CATTGGHTDTQYF,TGTGCCACAACAGGGGGCCACACAGATACGCAGTATTTT
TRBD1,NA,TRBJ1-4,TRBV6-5,CASSYPGRGREKLFF,TGTGCCAGCAGTTACCCCGGGAGGGGGCGTGAAAAACTGTTTTTT
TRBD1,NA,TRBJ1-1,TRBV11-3,CASSSPPGQVLTEAFF,TGTGCCAGCAGCTCACCCCCGGGACAGGTTTTGACTGAAGCTTTCTTT
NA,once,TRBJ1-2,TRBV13,CASSSGRVAYGYTF,TGTGCCAGCAGCTCCGGGAGGGTAGCCTATGGCTACACCTTC
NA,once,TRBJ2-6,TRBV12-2,CASRLAQLIQGAYGANVLTF,TGTGCAAGTCGCTTAGCCCAACTTATACAGGGAGCATATGGGGCCAACGTCCTGACTTTC
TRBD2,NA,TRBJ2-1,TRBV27,CASSVGLAGGKQFF,TGTGCCAGCAGCGTAGGACTAGCGGGGGGCAAGCAGTTCTTC
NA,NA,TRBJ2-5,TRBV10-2,CASGGGAETQYF,TGCGCCAGCGGAGGGGGCGCAGAGACCCAGTACTTC
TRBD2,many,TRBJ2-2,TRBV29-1,CSVEDAAGRTGELFF,TGCAGCGTTGAAGATGCAGCGGGGCGGACCGGGGAGCTGTTTTTT
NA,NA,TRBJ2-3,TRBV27,CASRWTLSTDTQYF,TGTGCCAGCAGATGGACACTTAGCACAGATACGCAGTATTTT
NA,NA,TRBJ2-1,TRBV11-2,CASSLDSPGGLFSEQFF,TGTGCCAGCAGCTTAGACTCCCCGGGGGGCCTTTTTAGTGAGCAGTTCTTC
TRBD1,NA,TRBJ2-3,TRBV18,CASSPPMTGQDTQYF,TGTGCCAGCTCACCACCCATGACAGGGCAAGATACGCAGTATTTT
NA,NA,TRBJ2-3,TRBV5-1,CASSLSTDTQYF,TGCGCCAGCAGCCTTAGCACAGATACGCAGTATTTT
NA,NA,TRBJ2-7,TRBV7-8,CASSQPERQLYEQYF,TGTGCCAGCAGCCAACCGGAGCGGCAGCTCTACGAGCAGTACTTC
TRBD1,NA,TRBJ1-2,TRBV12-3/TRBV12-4,CASSQGTGFGYTF,TGTGCCAGCAGTCAGGGGACAGGGTTCGGCTACACCTTC
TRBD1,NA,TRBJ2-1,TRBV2,CASRPPGTGRANEQFF,TGTGCCAGCAGGCCCCCCGGGACAGGGAGAGCCAATGAGCAGTTCTTC
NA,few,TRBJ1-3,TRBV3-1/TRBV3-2,CASSQGNSGNTIYF,TGTGCCAGCAGCCAAGGAAACTCCGGAAACACCATATATTTT
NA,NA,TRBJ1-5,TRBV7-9,CASSLAADQPQHF,TGTGCCAGCAGCTTAGCAGCTGATCAGCCCCAGCATTTT
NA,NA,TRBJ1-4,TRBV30,CAWSGTGGFEKLFF,TGTGCCTGGAGCGGTACGGGGGGCTTCGAAAAACTGTTTTTT
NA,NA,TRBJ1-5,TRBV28,CASSFLGGQPQHF,TGTGCCAGCAGTTTCCTCGGGGGTCAGCCCCAGCATTTT
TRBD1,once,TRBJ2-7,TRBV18,CASSQQGSSGEQYF,TGTGCCAGCTCTCAACAGGGGAGCTCGGGAGAGCAGTACTTC
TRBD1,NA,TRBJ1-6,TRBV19,CASQGAVYNSPLHF,TGTGCCAGTCAGGGGGCGGTGTATAATTCACCCCTCCACTTT
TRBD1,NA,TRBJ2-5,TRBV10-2,CASGSPDSGQGQETQYF,TGCGCCAGCGGGTCCCCCGACTCGGGACAGGGCCAAGAGACCCAGTACTTC
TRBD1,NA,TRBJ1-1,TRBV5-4,CASSPITGGTEAFF,TGTGCCAGCAGCCCCATTACAGGGGGCACTGAAGCTTTCTTT
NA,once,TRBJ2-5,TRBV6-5,CASLREETQYF,TGTGCCAGCTTGAGGGAGGAGACCCAGTACTTC
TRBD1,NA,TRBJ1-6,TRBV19,CASSPGTGDSPLHF,TGTGCCAGTAGCCCCGGGACAGGGGATTCACCCCTCCACTTT
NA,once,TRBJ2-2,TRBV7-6,CASSLGGTGELFF,TGTGCCAGCAGCTTAGGCGGAACCGGGGAGCTGTTTTTT
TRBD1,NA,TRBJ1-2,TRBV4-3,CASSLELLGQGAGNYGYTF,TGCGCCAGCAGCCTCGAACTATTGGGACAGGGGGCAGGTAACTATGGCTACACCTTC
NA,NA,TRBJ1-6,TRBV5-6,CASSLNESPLHF,TGTGCCAGCAGCTTAAATGAGTCACCCCTCCACTTT
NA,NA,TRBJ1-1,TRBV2,CASRARAGVYMNTEAFF,TGTGCCAGCAGAGCCCGGGCGGGCGTCTACATGAACACTGAAGCTTTCTTT
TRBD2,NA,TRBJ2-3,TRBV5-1,CASSLLAGGNTDTQYF,TGCGCCAGCAGCCTACTAGCGGGGGGGAACACAGATACGCAGTATTTT
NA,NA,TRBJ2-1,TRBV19,CASSIQGDDNEQFF,TGTGCCAGTAGTATTCAGGGTGACGACAATGAGCAGTTCTTC
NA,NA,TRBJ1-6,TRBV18,CASSRGTSSSYNSPLHF,TGTGCCAGCTCCCGTGGGACATCGAGCTCCTATAATTCACCCCTCCACTTT
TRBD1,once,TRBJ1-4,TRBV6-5,CASSSFDRGGGEKLFF,TGTGCCAGCAGTTCGTTTGACAGGGGCGGAGGTGAAAAACTGTTTTTT
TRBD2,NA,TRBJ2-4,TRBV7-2,CATTGTSGGPKNIQYF,TGTGCCACCACCGGAACTAGCGGGGGACCAAAAAACATTCAGTACTTC
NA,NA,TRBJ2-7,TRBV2,CASKGDSYEQYF,TGTGCCAGCAAGGGAGACTCCTACGAGCAGTACTTC
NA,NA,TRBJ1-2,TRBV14,CASSEQANYGYTF,TGTGCCAGCAGCGAACAGGCTAACTATGGCTACACCTTC
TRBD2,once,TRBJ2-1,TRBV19,CASSWALSGGRVGSYNEQFF,TGTGCCAGTAGCTGGGCCCTTAGCGGGGGCCGGGTTGGGTCCTACAATGAGCAGTTCTTC
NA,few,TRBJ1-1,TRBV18,CASSQSGGRTNTEAFF,TGTGCCAGCTCACAGTCCGGGGGGCGGACGAACACTGAAGCTTTCTTT
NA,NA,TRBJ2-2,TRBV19,CASSIDRGAGELFF,TGTGCCAGTAGTATAGACAGGGGAGCCGGGGAGCTGTTTTTT
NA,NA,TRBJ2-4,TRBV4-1,CASRDPGAKNIQYF,TGCGCCAGCAGAGATCCAGGGGCCAAAAACATTCAGTACTTC